A single sample is the source of the 5 T cell receptor beta chains below, sequenced in a study of blood T cell repertoires in COVID-19. Measured with immunoSEQ multiplex PCR; TCRdb has only the in-frame clones, and not every one. The table lists approximately 310,000 clones, around 90% of them singletons. The sample comprised PBMCs or T cells enriched from blood (not recorded which). The receptor set was obtained from a man in his 60s who had recovered from COVID-19.

This clone was detected a few times. The rearrangement joins TRBV2 to TRBJ1-2; 7 bases line up with TRBD1. Germline lookup yields CDR1 SNHLY and CDR2 FYNNEI. J lost 4 bases, V lost 5 bases, and 4 bases had no gene match. This CDR3 contains 13 residues. DNA of the CDR3: TGTGCCAGCAGTTTCGGGACAGCCTATGGCTACACCTTC. Residues: CASSFGTAYGYTF.

V usage is TRBV18 and J usage is TRBJ2-7; TRBD1 agrees at 7 bases. This CDR3 contains 15 residues. V lost 6 bases, J lost 0 bases, and 8 bases stayed unmatched. The germline V gene encodes CDR1 KGHSH and CDR2 LQKENI. The CDR3: CASSLGQAGSYEQYF. The DNA for the CDR3 is TGTGCCAGCTCCTTAGGACAGGCGGGCTCCTACGAGCAGTACTTC.

A single count supports this clone. The chain uses TRBV28 and TRBJ1-5; TRBD1 might be the D (6 bases). Germline values: CDR1 MDHEN, CDR2 SYDVKM. This CDR3 spans 16 amino acids. Trimming cost V 7 bases and J 11 bases, with 27 bases left between them. CDR3 nucleotides: TGTGCCAGCAAGTCATCGGACAGAAGACCTCTGGGGGCCCAGCATTTT. It encodes CASKSSDRRPLGAQHF.

This sequence joins TRBV19 and TRBJ2-7; a weak D match, TRBD1 (6 bases). This CDR3 region has 15 residues. V was trimmed by 5 bases and J by 0 bases, leaving 14 bases between them. The V gene's germline CDR1 is LNHDA and CDR2 SQIVND (reference sequence). The CDR3 sequence is CASSRTDLSSYEQYF. The CDR3 bases are TGTGCCAGTAGTCGGACAGACCTGAGCTCCTACGAGCAGTACTTC. Variable domain in full (rest from reference TRBV19 and TRBJ2-7): DGGITQSPKYLFRKEGQNVTLSCEQNLNHDAMYWYRQDPGQGLRLIYYSQIVNDFQKGDIAEGYSVSREKKESFPLTVTSAQKNPTAFYLCASSRTDLSSYEQYFGPGTRLTVT.

The gene calls are TRBV29-1 and TRBJ2-7; D is perhaps TRBD2 (5 bases). Germline CDR1 is SQVTM and CDR2 is ANQGSEA. V was pared by 1 base and J by 1 base, with 11 bases between. The CDR3 extends over 14 amino acids. Here the CDR3 DNA reads TGCAGCGTTGAAGTTGCTGGAGGATCCTACGAGCAGTACTTC. This sequence encodes CSVEVAGGSYEQYF.